This TCR beta chain was found in a study of radiotherapy plus CTLA-4 blockade in lung cancer. Study information: Objective response was observed in about 19% of patients, and disease control in about 30%. Study results and caveats: Early clonal dynamics of blood T cells, together with interferon-beta, were reported as the best response predictor.

Measured with immunoSEQ multiplex PCR; TCRdb has only the in-frame clones, and not every one. Of roughly 97,000 clones in the sample, approximately 72% were seen once. Worth noting for this clone: Its antigen is unidentified.

Focal radiation and CTLA-4 blockade (ipilimumab) were tested in chemo-refractory metastatic non-small-cell lung cancer patients. V was pared by 6 bases and J by 3 bases, with 13 bases between. The CDR3 consists of 13 residues. Germline CDR1 reads SGHRS; CDR2 reads YFSETQ. This specimen was peripheral blood, taken from a patient treated with radiotherapy plus ipilimumab. This TCR was sampled from a human donor with non-small cell lung cancer who had a partial response to radiotherapy plus ipilimumab. Some clones in this sample may be carry-over from other donors' samples. This chain links TRBV5-1 with TRBJ2-7; tentative D call: TRBD1 (6 bases). This CDR3 is CASTLRGGYEQYF. In DNA, the CDR3 is TGCGCCAGCACCCTCAGGGGCGGCTACGAGCAGTACTTC.